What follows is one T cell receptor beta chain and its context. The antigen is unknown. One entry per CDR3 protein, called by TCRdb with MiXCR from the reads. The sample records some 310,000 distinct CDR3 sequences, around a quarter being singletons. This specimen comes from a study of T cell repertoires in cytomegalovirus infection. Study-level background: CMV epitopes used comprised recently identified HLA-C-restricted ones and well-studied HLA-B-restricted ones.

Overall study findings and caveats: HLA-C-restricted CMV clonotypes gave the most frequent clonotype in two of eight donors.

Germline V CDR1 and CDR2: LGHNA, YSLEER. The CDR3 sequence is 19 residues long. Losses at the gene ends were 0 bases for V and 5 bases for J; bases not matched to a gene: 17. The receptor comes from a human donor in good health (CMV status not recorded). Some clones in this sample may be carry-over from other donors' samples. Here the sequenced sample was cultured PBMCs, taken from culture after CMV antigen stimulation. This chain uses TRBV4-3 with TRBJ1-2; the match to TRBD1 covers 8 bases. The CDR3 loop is CASSQDATPTGVGLYGYTF. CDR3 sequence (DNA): TGCGCCAGCAGCCAAGATGCCACCCCGACAGGGGTGGGCCTATATGGCTACACCTTC.